The T cell receptor beta chain described here comes from a study of human T cells and chemical hapten exposure. This CDR3 has 15 residues. Germline assignment: CDR1 SEHNR and CDR2 FQNEAQ (reference sequence). The V gene lost 4 bases and the J gene lost 7 bases, with 17 bases spanning the gap. TCRdb used MiXCR to reprocess the RACE reads, holding one entry per CDR3 protein. The data contain fewer than 500,000 distinct CDR3 sequences, 4.8% of them singletons. The time point was: patch test 1, 2 weeks after DPC sensitization. Treatment indicated: therapeutic diphenylcyclopropenone sensitization with weekly scalp DPC. This clonotype was detected many times.

The material was whole blood, obtained in connection with sensitization to the hapten diphenylcyclopropenone (DPC). The clonotype comes from a woman aged 50 to 65 with alopecia areata. Some clones in this sample may be carry-over from other donors' samples. The V gene is TRBV7-9, the J gene TRBJ1-5; D ambiguous. The CDR3 nucleotides read TGTGCCAGCAGCTATGCTGAGGCAGGAGGACAGCCCCAGCATTTT. It translates to CASSYAEAGGQPQHF. The whole variable domain, filled in from reference TRBV7-9 and TRBJ1-5, reads DTGVSQNPRHKITKRGQNVTFRCDPISEHNRLYWYRQTLGQGPEFLTYFQNEAQLEKSRLLSDRFSAERPKGSFSTLEIQRTEQGDSAMYLCASSYAEAGGQPQHFGDGTRLSIL.